Listed here is a single T cell receptor beta chain. Its target antigen remains unknown. Nothing much larger sits one base from this clone, and base qualities are not available. The time point label, as the study defines it: around 42 days after influenza vaccine administration. The library was generated by RT-PCR. This sample was sequenced with an Illumina HiSeq 2500. The public reads were reprocessed in TCRdb via fastp at Q25 and MiXCR, keeping in-frame beta chains. Identical CDR3 proteins give one entry, which carries the most common genes and DNA. Counted in this sample were under 500,000 distinct CDR3 sequences; 9.5% to 13% of them appeared once. The ten largest account for less than 15% of the sample. This sample is part of a study of response to subunit inactivated influenza vaccine (dated by TCRdb to the late 2010s). Concerning the study at large: The study used deep quantitative T cell receptor repertoire profiling to track responses to a trivalent subunit inactivated influenza vaccine.

Points the paper makes about the study in general: It was suggested by the authors that each seasonal influenza vaccination may recruit only a limited number of new T cells.

The CDR3 goes from the cysteine to the phenylalanine over 16 residues. The DNA shown is the 48-base CDR3, in frame from base 1. CDR1 and CDR2 are drawn from the germline V gene: SGHRS, YFSETQ. After removal of 4 bases from V and 3 bases from J, the junction retains 6 bases not matched to a gene. The specimen comprised PBMCs from blood, sampled roughly 48 days after vaccination. This clonotype was obtained from a man aged 45-65 years who received an inactivated influenza vaccine. Donor details come from another sample of the same person, matched by shared clones. The rearrangement joined TRBV5-1 to TRBJ2-7; TRBD2 lines up with 14 middle nucleotides. At the DNA level, the sequence is TGCGCCAGCAGCAAAGATGGGACTAGCGGGAGCTACGAGCAGTACTTC. Translated, it reads CASSKDGTSGSYEQYF.